These 7 T cell receptor beta chains were sequenced from one sample in a study of T cell changes during pregnancy in multiple sclerosis. Measured with immunoSEQ multiplex PCR; TCRdb has only the in-frame clones, and not every one. The sample shows about 77,000 clones, roughly 90% of them seen only once. The sequenced sample was peripheral blood, obtained before pregnancy. The receptors originated from a female donor with multiple sclerosis, enrolled in a pregnancy study.

As for this clone: A read error may account for a junction end that differs from germline. CDR3 DNA sequence: TGTGCCAGCAGCCTAGCGACAGGGGGCACTGAAGCTTTCTTT. Amino acid sequence: CASSLATGGTEAFF. The rearrangement uses TRBV7-8 and TRBJ1-1; 9 bases are shared with TRBD1. Germline V gives CDR1 SGHVS, CDR2 FQNEAQ. CDR3 length: 14 residues.

The chain carries TRBV28 and TRBJ1-1; D perhaps matches TRBD1 (5 bases). Per the germline V gene, CDR1 is MDHEN and CDR2 is SYDVKM. This CDR3 has 14 amino acids. Trimming left V 2 bases short and J 4 bases short, with 11 bases between. CDR3 DNA sequence: TGTGCCAGCAGTTTACAGGGATCTTTCACTGAAGCTTTCTTT. Protein product: CASSLQGSFTEAFF.

The genes are TRBV27 and TRBJ2-7, with 10 bases that match TRBD2. J lost 5 bases, V lost 6 bases, and 7 bases had no gene match. Per the germline V gene, CDR1 is MNHEY and CDR2 is SMNVEV (reference sequence). This CDR3 has 14 residues. CDR3 DNA: TGTGCCAGCAGCTTCGGACTAGCGGTCGACGAGCAGTACTTC. Its translation is CASSFGLAVDEQYF.

This clone was seen only once. In DNA form, the CDR3 reads TGCGCCAGCAGCCAAGCGGGCCGGCAGGGGGCTCGAAAGACTGAAGCTTTCTTT. Its protein product is CASSQAGRQGARKTEAFF. The chain is built from TRBV4-1 and TRBJ1-1; TRBD1 aligns across 8 bases. The germline gives CDR1 MGHRA, CDR2 YSYEKL. V lost 1 base and J lost 5; bases outside the gene matches: 15. There are 18 residues in the CDR3.

The V and J genes are TRBV2 and TRBJ1-1, with D possibly matching TRBD1 (5 bases). The length of the CDR3 is 16 residues. V was trimmed by 3 bases and J by 4 bases, leaving 18 bases between them. CDR1 and CDR2 (germline): SNHLY, FYNNEI. The CDR3, as DNA: TGTGCCAGCAGTGAGATCCCAGGGAAGGCCTTCACTGAAGCTTTCTTT. Protein product: CASSEIPGKAFTEAFF. Combining the CDR3 with reference TRBV2 and TRBJ1-1 gives the whole variable domain EPEVTQTPSHQVTQMGQEVILRCVPISNHLYFYWYRQILGQKVEFLVSFYNNEISEKSEIFDDQFSVERPDGSNFTLKIRSTKLEDSAMYFCASSEIPGKAFTEAFFGQGTRLTVV.

The chain is built from TRBV2 and TRBJ1-4, with TRBD1 as a possible D gene (5 bases). Germline V lookup: CDR1 SNHLY, CDR2 FYNNEI. This CDR3 spans 14 amino acids. V lost 6 bases, J lost 7 bases, and 15 bases lay in between. CDR3 loop: CASRALWGGEKLFF. The CDR3 nucleotides read TGTGCCAGCAGGGCCCTCTGGGGGGGTGAAAAACTGTTTTTT.

This clone was picked up a small number of times. V usage is TRBV11-2 and J usage is TRBJ2-7, with a weak D call TRBD1 (5 bases). This CDR3 region has 16 residues. Germline assignment: CDR1 SGHAT and CDR2 FQNNGV. Trimming stripped 0 bases from V and 3 bases from J, with 15 bases between. CDR3 loop: CASSLEGHLPDYEQYF. In DNA, the CDR3 is TGTGCCAGCAGCTTAGAAGGACACCTACCAGACTACGAGCAGTACTTC.